This paragraph covers one T cell receptor beta chain sequence. Antigen specificity is unknown. With V trimmed by 8 bases and J by 8 bases, 17 bases remained unmatched. CDR1 and CDR2 (germline): MDHEN, SYDVKM. The CDR3 runs 16 residues. These data originate in a study of T cell responses to AZD1222 COVID-19 vaccine. Across the whole study: Pooling covered second doses at about 4 or about 12 weeks. General study results and limits: Seropositive AZD1222 recipients at baseline numbered only 6 or 7.

Assay: immunoSEQ multiplex PCR; the TCRdb copy retains only in-frame clones and omits some. This table has more than 45,000 clones, about 81% appearing once. The starting material was peripheral blood, obtained on day 0 of AZD1222 vaccination. This TCR was sampled from an adult in good health. The chain is built from TRBV28 and TRBJ1-5; 8 nucleotides match TRBD1. CDR3 protein: CASSPYPQGAWEPQHF. The CDR3, as DNA: TGTGCCAGCTCTCCTTACCCGCAGGGGGCCTGGGAGCCCCAGCATTTT.